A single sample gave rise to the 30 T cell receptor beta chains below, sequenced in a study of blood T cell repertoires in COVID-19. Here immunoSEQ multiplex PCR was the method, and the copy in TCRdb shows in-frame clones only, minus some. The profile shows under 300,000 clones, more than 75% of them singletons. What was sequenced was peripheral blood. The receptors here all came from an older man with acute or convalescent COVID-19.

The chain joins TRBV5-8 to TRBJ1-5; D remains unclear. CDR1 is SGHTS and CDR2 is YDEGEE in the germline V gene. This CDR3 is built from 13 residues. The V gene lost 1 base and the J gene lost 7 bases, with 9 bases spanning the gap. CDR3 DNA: TGTGCCAGCAGCTTGATGAGGGAGCAGCCCCAGCATTTT. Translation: CASSLMREQPQHF.

The CDR3 DNA follows: TGTGCCAGCAGTTCCCCCCGAACTAATCGGCGTCAGTTCTTC. Its translation is CASSSPRTNRRQFF. The rearrangement links TRBV6-5 to TRBJ2-1; no firm D call. The CDR3 is 14 amino acids. Deletions cut 4 bases from V and 13 bases from J, with 20 bases between. In germline, CDR1 is MNHEY, CDR2 SVGAGI.

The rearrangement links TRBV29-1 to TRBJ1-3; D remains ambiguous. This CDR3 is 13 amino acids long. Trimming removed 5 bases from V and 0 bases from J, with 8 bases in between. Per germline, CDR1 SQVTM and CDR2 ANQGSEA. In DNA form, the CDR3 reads TGCAGCGTTCGAGGCGGCTCTGGAAACACCATATATTTT. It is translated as CSVRGGSGNTIYF.

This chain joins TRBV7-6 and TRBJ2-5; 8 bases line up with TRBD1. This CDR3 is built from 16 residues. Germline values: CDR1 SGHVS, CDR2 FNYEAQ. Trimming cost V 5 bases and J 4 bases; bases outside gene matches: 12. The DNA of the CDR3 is TGTGCCAGCAGCCCCCACCGAGGACAGGGCGGAGAGACCCAGTACTTC. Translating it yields CASSPHRGQGGETQYF.

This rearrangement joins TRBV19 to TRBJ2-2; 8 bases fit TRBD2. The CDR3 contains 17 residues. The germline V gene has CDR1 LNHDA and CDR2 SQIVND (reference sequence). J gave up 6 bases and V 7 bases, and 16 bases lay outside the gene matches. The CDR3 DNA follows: TGTGCCAGTACCCATCTAGGACTAGCTGTACGGTCCGGGGAGCTGTTTTTT. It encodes CASTHLGLAVRSGELFF.

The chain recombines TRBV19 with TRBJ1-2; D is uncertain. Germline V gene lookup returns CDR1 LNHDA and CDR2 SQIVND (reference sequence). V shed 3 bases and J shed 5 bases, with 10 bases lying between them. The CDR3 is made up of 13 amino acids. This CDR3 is CASSMAVSYGYTF. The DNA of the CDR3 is TGTGCCAGTAGTATGGCAGTATCTTATGGCTACACCTTC.

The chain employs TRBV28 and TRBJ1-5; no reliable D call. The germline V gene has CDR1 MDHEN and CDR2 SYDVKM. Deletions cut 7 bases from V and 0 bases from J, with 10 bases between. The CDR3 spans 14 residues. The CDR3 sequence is CASIPSYSNQPQHF. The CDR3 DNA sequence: TGTGCCAGCATCCCCTCTTATAGCAATCAGCCCCAGCATTTT.

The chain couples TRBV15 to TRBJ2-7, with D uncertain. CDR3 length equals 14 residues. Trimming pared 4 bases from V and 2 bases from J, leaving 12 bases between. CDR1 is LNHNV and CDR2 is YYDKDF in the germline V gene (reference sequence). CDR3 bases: TGTGCCACCAGCAAGAACAGCCAGACCTACGAGCAGTACTTC. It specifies CATSKNSQTYEQYF.

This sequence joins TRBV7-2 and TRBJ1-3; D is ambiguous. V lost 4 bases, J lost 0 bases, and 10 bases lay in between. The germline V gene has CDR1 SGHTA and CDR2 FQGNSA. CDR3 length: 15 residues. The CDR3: CASSSRVFSGNTIYF. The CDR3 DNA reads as TGTGCCAGCAGCTCCCGGGTCTTCTCTGGAAACACCATATATTTT.

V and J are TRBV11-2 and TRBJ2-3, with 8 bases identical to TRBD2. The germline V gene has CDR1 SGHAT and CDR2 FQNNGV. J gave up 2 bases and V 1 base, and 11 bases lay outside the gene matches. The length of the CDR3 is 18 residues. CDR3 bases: TGTGCCAGCAGCTTAGTGGGAGTCGGGGGGGGTAACACAGATACGCAGTATTTT. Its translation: CASSLVGVGGGNTDTQYF.

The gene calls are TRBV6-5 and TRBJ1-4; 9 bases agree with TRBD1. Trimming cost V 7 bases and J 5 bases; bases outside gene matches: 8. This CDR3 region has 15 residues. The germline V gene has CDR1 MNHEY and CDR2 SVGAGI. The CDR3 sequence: CASTRYRGQNEKLFF. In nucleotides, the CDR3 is TGTGCCAGCACTCGATACAGGGGGCAGAATGAAAAACTGTTTTTT.

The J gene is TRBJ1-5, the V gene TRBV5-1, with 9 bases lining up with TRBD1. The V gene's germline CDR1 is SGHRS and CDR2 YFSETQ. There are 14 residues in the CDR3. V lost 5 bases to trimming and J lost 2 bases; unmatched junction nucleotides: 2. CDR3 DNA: TGCGCCAGCAGTTGGGACAGGGGCAATCAGCCCCAGCATTTT. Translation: CASSWDRGNQPQHF.

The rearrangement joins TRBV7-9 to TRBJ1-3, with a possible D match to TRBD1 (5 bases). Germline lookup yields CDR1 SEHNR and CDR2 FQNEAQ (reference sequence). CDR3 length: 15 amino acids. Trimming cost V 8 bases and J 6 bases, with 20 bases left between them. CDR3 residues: CASASGVVSTNTIYF. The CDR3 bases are TGTGCCAGCGCGTCGGGGGTCGTCTCTACAAACACCATATATTTT.

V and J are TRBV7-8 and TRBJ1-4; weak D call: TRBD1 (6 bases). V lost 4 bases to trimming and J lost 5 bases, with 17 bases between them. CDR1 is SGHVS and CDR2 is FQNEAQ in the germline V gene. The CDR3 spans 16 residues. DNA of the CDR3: TGTGCCAGCAGCTCGAGAGGCAGGGGAAAAAATGAAAAACTGTTTTTT. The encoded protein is CASSSRGRGKNEKLFF.

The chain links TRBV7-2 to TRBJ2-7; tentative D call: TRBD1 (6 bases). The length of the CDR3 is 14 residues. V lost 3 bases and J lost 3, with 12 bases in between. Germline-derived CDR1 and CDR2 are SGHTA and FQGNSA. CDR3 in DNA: TGTGCCAGCAGCTTCATGGGGGCCAGCTACGAGCAGTACTTC. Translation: CASSFMGASYEQYF.

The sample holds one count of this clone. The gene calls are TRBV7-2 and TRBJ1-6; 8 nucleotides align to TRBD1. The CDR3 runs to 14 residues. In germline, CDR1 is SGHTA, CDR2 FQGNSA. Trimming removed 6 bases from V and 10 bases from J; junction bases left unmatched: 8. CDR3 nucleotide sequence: TGTGCCAGCAGACTAGGACAGGGACGGTCACCCCTCCACTTT. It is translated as CASRLGQGRSPLHF.

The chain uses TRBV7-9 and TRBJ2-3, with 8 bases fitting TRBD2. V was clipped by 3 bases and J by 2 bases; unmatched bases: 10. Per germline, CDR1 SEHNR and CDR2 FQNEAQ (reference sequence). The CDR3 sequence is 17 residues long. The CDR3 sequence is CASSLVLAVHFTDTQYF. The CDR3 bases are TGTGCCAGCAGCTTGGTACTAGCGGTGCACTTCACAGATACGCAGTATTTT.

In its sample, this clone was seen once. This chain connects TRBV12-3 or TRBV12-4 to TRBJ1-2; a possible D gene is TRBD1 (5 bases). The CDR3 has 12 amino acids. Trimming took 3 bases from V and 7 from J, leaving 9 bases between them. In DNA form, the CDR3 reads TGTGCCAGCAGTTTCCCCGGGGGTGGCTACACCTTC. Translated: CASSFPGGGYTF.

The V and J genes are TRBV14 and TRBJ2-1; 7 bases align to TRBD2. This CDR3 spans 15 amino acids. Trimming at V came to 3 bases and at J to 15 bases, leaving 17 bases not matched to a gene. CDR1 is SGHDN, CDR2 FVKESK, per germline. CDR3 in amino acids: CASSQGGLAVTLLFF. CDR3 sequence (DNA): TGTGCCAGCAGCCAGGGAGGGCTAGCTGTTACCTTGTTGTTCTTC.

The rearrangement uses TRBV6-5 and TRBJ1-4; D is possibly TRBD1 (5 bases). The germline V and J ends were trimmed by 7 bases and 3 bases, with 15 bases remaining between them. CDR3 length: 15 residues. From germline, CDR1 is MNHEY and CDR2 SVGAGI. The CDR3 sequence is CASTRLGQANEKLFF. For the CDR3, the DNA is TGTGCCAGCACCAGGCTGGGGCAGGCTAATGAAAAACTGTTTTTT.

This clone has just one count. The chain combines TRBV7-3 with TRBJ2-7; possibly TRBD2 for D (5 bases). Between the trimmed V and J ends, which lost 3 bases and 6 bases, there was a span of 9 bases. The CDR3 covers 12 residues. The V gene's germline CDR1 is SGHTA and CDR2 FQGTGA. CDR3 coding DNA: TGTGCCAGCAGCTTGGGAGTAGGCGAGCAGTACTTC. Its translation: CASSLGVGEQYF.

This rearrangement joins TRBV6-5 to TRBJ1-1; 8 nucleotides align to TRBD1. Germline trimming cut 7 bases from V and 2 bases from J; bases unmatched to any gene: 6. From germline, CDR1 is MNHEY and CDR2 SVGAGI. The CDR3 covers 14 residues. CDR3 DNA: TGTGCCAGCAAAACAGGGGGAACAAACACTGAAGCTTTCTTT. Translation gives CASKTGGTNTEAFF.

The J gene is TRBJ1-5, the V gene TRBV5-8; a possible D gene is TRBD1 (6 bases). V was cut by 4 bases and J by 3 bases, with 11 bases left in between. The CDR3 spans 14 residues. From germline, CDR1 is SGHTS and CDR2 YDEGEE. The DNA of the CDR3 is TGTGCCAGCAGCCTAGGACAGTCCAATCAGCCCCAGCATTTT. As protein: CASSLGQSNQPQHF.

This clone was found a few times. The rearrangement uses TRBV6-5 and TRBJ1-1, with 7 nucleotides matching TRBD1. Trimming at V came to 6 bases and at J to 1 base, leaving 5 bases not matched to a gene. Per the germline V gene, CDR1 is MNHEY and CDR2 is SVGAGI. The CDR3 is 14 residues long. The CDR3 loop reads CASSPGTANTEAFF. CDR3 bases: TGTGCCAGCAGCCCCGGGACAGCGAACACTGAAGCTTTCTTT.

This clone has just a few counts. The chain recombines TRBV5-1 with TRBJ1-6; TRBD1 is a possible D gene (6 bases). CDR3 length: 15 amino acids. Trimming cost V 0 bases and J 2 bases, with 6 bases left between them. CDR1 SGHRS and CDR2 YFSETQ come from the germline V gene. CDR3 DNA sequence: TGCGCCAGCAGCTTGGGACAGGCCTATAATTCACCCCTCCACTTT. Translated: CASSLGQAYNSPLHF.

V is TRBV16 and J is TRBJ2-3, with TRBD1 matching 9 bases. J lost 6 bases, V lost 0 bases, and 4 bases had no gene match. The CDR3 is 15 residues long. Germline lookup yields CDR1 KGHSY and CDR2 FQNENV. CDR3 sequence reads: CASSQSGTGYDTQYF. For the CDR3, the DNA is TGTGCCAGCAGCCAATCCGGGACAGGGTATGATACGCAGTATTTT.

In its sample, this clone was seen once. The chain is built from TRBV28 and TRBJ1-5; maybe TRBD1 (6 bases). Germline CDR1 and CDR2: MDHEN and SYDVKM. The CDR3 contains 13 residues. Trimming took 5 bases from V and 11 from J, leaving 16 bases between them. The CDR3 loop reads CASSPGQRSAQHF. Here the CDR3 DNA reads TGTGCCAGCAGTCCAGGACAGAGATCAGCCCAGCATTTT.

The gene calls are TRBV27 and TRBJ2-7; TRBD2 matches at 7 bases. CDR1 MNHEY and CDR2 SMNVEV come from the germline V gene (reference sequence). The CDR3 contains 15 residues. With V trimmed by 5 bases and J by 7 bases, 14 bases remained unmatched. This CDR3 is CASSLSWGGTREQYF. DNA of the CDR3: TGTGCCAGCAGTCTCTCTTGGGGGGGGACTCGAGAGCAGTACTTC.

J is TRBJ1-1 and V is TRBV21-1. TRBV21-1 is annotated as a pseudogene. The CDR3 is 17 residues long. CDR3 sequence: CASSKCREEEVNTEAFF. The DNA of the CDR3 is TGTGCCAGCAGCAAATGCAGGGAGGAGGAAGTGAACACTGAAGCTTTCTTT.

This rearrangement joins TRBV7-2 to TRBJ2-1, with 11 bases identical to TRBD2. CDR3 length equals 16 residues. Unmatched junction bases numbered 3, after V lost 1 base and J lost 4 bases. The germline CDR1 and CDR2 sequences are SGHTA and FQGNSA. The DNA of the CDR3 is TGTGCCAGCAGCTTAGTATGGACTAGCGGGTACAATGAGCAGTTCTTC. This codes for CASSLVWTSGYNEQFF.